The rows below give T cell receptor beta chains drawn from one sample of a study of HIV-infected patients and healthy controls. TCRdb processed the 5' RACE reads anew with MiXCR; each CDR3 protein has one entry. The sample records over 10,000 distinct CDR3 sequences, roughly a tenth being singletons. Source material: blood. These receptors were taken from an adult in good health. The CDR3 runs from the conserved cysteine through the conserved F or W.

j_call v_call cdr3_aa
TRBJ1-5 TRBV30 CAWREANQPQHF
TRBJ2-3 TRBV19 CATRGRMTDTQYF
TRBJ1-5 TRBV18 CASSPDRNQPQHF
TRBJ2-1 TRBV3-1 CASSARSGLAGFTNEQFF
TRBJ1-3 TRBV6-2/TRBV6-3 CASRTPGPKVSGNTIYF
TRBJ2-6 TRBV4-1 CASSQRAGANVLTF
TRBJ2-1 TRBV20-1 CSANPPLASRTNEQFF
TRBJ2-2 TRBV5-1 CASSLEEVSGELFF
TRBJ1-1 TRBV11-2 CASSLGGGALNTEAFF
TRBJ1-1 TRBV5-1 CASSSQQGANTEAFF
TRBJ2-5 TRBV12-3/TRBV12-4 CASSRTVQETQYF
TRBJ2-1 TRBV2 CASSETARGRSYNEQFF
TRBJ1-1 TRBV19 CASYRGGLNTEAFF
TRBJ1-2 TRBV6-5 CASKGTAQKNYGYTF
TRBJ2-5 TRBV6-2/TRBV6-3 CASSQGVKETQYF
TRBJ1-4 TRBV9 CASSSDGYNEKLFF
TRBJ2-1 TRBV7-9 CASSFRGEHNEQFF
TRBJ1-4 TRBV3-1 CASSQRSVEKLFF
TRBJ1-2 TRBV28 CASSPTPGRNYGYTF
TRBJ1-1 TRBV7-3 CASSLERGTEAFF
TRBJ1-2 TRBV15 CATSRDRGTLGYTF
TRBJ1-6 TRBV12-3/TRBV12-4 CASTLGGEYSPLHF
TRBJ1-1 TRBV2 CASILRAGGITEAFF
TRBJ1-1 TRBV29-1 CSVVMTVEAFF
TRBJ1-5 TRBV27 CASSSLGTGGQPQHF
TRBJ1-4 TRBV28 CASSLIQGGEKLFF
TRBJ2-5 TRBV3-1 CASSQERISVQETQYF
TRBJ2-7 TRBV6-2/TRBV6-3 CASGTDSLTYEQYF
TRBJ2-7 TRBV18 CASSPRGDGSYEQYF
TRBJ1-2 TRBV28 CASSLTPKDLTNYGYTF
TRBJ1-1 TRBV5-1 CASSWGGRGTEAFF
TRBJ2-7 TRBV9 CASSVGTSGSNEQYF
TRBJ1-1 TRBV28 CASSLTDVLGTEAFF
TRBJ2-1 TRBV4-1 CASSQRARPIYNEQFF
TRBJ2-1 TRBV29-1 CSVEGDLSEQFF
TRBJ2-1 TRBV29-1 CSVERAGGHLNEQFF
TRBJ2-3 TRBV30 CAWSVFQGTSGSTDTQYF
TRBJ1-1 TRBV6-1 CASRQTTGNTEAFF
TRBJ2-1 TRBV28 CASSFQGVGTYNEQFF
TRBJ1-6 TRBV24-1 CATSEQGDNSPLHF
TRBJ1-5 TRBV30 CAWSVRARGNQPQHF
TRBJ1-4 TRBV6-6 CASAKGQGAGIANEKLFF
TRBJ2-1 TRBV5-5 CASSSLQGGTYNEQFF
TRBJ2-5 TRBV29-1 CSVDRVGETQYF
TRBJ2-1 TRBV15 CATSRERVEQFF
TRBJ1-1 TRBV29-1 CSAVHGVNTEAFF
TRBJ1-5 TRBV12-3/TRBV12-4 CASVGASNQPQHF
TRBJ2-1 TRBV27 CASSLPPHEQFF
TRBJ2-1 TRBV7-8 CASSLAIVGSNEQFF
TRBJ2-3 TRBV7-9 CASSPGTITDTQYF
TRBJ2-6 TRBV6-1 CASSDGGYSGANVLTF
TRBJ2-7 TRBV4-1 CASSQGGTSGIYEQYF
TRBJ2-7 TRBV30 CAWPGQGSYEQYF